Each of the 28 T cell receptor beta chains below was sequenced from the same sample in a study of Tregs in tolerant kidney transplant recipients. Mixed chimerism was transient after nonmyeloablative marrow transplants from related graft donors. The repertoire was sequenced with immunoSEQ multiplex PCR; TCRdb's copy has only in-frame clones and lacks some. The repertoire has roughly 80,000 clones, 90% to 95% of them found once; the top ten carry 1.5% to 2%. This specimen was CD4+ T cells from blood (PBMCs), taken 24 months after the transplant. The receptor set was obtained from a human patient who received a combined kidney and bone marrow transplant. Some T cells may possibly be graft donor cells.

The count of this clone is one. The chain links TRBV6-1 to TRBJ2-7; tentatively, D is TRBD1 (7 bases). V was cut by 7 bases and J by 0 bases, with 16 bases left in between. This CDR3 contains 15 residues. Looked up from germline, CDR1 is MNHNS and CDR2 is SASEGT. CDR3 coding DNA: TGTGCCAGCACCCAGGGGGGCCAACTCTCCTACGAGCAGTACTTC. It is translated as CASTQGGQLSYEQYF.

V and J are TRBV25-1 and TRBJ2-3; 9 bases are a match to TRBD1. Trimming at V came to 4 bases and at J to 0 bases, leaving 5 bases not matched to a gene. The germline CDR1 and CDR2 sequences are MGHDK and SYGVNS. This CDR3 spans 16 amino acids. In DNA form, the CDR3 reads TGTGCCAGCAGTGGTAGGGACAGGGCGAGCACAGATACGCAGTATTTT. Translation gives CASSGRDRASTDTQYF.

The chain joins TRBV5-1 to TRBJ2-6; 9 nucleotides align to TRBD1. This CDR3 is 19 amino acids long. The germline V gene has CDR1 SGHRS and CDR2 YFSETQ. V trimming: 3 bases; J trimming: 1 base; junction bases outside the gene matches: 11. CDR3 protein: CASSWGTGIIRSGANVLTF. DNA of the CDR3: TGCGCCAGCAGCTGGGGGACAGGGATAATTCGATCTGGGGCCAACGTCCTGACTTTC.

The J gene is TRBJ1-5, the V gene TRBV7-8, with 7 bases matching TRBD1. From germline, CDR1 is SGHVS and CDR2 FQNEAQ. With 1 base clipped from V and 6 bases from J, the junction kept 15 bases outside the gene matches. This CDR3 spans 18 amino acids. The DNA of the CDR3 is TGTGCCAGCAGCTTAGGGGACAGTCACAATATTGTCGGTCAGCCCCAGCATTTT. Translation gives CASSLGDSHNIVGQPQHF.

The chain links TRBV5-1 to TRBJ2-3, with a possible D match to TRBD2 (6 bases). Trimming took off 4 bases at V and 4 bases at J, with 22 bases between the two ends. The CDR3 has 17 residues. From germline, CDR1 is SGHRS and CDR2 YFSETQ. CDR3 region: CASSPPGSGPGADTQYF. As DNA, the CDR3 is TGCGCCAGCAGCCCACCGGGTTCGGGGCCGGGGGCAGATACGCAGTATTTT. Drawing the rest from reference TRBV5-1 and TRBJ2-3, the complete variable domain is KAGVTQTPRYLIKTRGQQVTLSCSPISGHRSVSWYQQTPGQGLQFLFEYFSETQRNKGNFPGRFSGRQFSNSRSEMNVSTLELGDSALYLCASSPPGSGPGADTQYFGPGTRLTVL.

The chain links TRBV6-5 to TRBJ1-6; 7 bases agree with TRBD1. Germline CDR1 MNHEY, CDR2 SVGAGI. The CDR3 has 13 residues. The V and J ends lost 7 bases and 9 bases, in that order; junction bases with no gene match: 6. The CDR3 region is CASNPNRGSPLHF. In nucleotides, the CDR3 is TGTGCCAGCAACCCTAACAGGGGTTCACCCCTCCACTTT.

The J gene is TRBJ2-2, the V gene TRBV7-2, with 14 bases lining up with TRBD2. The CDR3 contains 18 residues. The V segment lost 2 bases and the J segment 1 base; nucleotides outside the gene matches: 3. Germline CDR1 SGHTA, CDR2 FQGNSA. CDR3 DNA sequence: TGTGCCAGCAGCTTACGACTAGCGGGAGGGTGGAACACCGGGGAGCTGTTTTTT. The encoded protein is CASSLRLAGGWNTGELFF. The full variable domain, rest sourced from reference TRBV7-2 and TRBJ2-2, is GAGVSQSPSNKVTEKGKDVELRCDPISGHTALYWYRQSLGQGLEFLIYFQGNSAPDKSGLPSDRFSAERTGGSVSTLTIQRTQQEDSAVYLCASSLRLAGGWNTGELFFGEGSRLTVL.

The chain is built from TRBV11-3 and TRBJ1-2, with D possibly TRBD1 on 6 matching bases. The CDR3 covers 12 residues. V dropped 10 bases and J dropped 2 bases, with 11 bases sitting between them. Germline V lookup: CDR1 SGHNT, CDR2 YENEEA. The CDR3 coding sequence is TGTGCCACCCACGACAGGAACTATGGCTACACCTTC. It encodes CATHDRNYGYTF.

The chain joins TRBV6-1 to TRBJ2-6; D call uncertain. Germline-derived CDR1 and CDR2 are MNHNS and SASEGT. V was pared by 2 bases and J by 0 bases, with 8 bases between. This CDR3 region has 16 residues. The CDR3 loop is CASSEMPVSGANVLTF. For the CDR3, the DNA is TGTGCCAGCAGTGAAATGCCAGTCTCTGGGGCCAACGTCCTGACTTTC.

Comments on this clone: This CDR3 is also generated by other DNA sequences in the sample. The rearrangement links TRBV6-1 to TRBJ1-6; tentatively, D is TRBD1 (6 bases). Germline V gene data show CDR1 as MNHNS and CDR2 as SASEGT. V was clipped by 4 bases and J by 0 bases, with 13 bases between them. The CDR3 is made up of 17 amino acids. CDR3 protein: CASSGGLLSSYNSPLHF. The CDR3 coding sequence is TGTGCCAGCAGTGGGGGGCTGCTAAGCTCCTATAATTCACCCCTCCACTTT.

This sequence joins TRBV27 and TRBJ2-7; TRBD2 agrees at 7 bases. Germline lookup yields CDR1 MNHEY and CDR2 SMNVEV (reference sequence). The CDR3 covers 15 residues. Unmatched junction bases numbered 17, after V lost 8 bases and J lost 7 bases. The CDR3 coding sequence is TGTGCCAGCCAACATCGGGGAGGGGCCCCCTGGGAGCAGTACTTC. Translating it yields CASQHRGGAPWEQYF.

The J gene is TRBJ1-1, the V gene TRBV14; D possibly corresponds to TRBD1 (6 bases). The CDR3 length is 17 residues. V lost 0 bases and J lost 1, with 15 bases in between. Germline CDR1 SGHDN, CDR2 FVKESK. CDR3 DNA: TGTGCCAGCAGCCAAGATAAAGGACAGATAGGGAACACTGAAGCTTTCTTT. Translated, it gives CASSQDKGQIGNTEAFF.

CDR3 loop: CASSLNKGQVGQPQHF. The CDR3 DNA sequence: TGTGCCAGCAGCCTCAATAAAGGACAGGTCGGCCAGCCCCAGCATTTT. The chain links TRBV7-2 to TRBJ1-5; 7 bases are shared with TRBD1. This CDR3 spans 16 amino acids. Looked up from germline, CDR1 is SGHTA and CDR2 is FQGNSA. The ends lost 5 bases at V and 7 bases at J; junction bases unmatched: 14.

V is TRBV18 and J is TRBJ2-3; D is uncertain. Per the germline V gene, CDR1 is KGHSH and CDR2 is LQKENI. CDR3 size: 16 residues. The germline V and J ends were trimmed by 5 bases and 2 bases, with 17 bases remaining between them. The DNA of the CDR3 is TGTGCCAGCTCATCGTTTGACAAATACAACACAGATACGCAGTATTTT. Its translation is CASSSFDKYNTDTQYF. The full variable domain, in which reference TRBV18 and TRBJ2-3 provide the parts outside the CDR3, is NAGVMQNPRHLVRRRGQEARLRCSPMKGHSHVYWYRQLPEEGLKFMVYLQKENIIDESGMPKERFSAEFPKEGPSILRIQQVVRGDSAAYFCASSSFDKYNTDTQYFGPGTRLTVL.

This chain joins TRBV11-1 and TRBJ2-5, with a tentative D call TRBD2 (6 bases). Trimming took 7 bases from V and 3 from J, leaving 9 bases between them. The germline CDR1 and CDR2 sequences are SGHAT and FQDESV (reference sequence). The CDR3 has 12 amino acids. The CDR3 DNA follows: TGTGCCAGCAAGGGCGGGGAAGAGACCCAGTACTTC. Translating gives CASKGGEETQYF.

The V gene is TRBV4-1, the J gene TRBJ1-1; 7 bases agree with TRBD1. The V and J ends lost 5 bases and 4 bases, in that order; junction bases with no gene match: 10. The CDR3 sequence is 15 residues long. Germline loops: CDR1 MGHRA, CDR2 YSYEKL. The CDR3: CASSYQQGWGTEAFF. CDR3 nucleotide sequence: TGCGCCAGCAGCTATCAACAGGGGTGGGGCACTGAAGCTTTCTTT.

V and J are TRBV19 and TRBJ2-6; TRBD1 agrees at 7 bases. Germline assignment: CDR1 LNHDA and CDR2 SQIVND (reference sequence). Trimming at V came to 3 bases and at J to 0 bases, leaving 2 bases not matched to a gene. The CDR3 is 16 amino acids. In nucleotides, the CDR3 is TGTGCCAGTAGTATGAGGGGGCTCTCTGGGGCCAACGTCCTGACTTTC. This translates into CASSMRGLSGANVLTF.

This chain's CDR3 is CASSQGDFGETQYF. The CDR3 DNA sequence: TGCGCCAGCAGCCAGGGGGACTTTGGAGAGACCCAGTACTTC. The chain has TRBV4-1 and TRBJ2-5, with D perhaps TRBD2 (6 bases). The length of the CDR3 is 14 residues. From germline, CDR1 is MGHRA and CDR2 YSYEKL. The V gene lost 3 bases and the J gene lost 4 bases, with 12 bases spanning the gap.

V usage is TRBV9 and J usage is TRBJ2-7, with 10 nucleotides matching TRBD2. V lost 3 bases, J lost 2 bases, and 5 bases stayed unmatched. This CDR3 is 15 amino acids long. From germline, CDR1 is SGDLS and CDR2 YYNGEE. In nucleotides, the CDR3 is TGTGCCAGCAGCGGGGGACTAGCGTTAACCTACGAGCAGTACTTC. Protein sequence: CASSGGLALTYEQYF.

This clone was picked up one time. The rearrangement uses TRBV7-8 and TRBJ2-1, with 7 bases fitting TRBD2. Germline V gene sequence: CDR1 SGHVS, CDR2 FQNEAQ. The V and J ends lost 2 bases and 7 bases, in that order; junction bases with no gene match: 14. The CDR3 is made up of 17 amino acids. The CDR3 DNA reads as TGTGCCAGCAGCTTACCAGGACTAGTAAGGGACCGGAATGAGCAGTTCTTC. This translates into CASSLPGLVRDRNEQFF.

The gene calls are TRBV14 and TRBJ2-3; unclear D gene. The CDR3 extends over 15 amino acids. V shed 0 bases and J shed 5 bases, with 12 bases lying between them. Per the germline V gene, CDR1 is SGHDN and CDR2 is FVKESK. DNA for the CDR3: TGTGCCAGCAGCCAAGAAGTCCCCCTAGGAGATACGCAGTATTTT. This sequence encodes CASSQEVPLGDTQYF.

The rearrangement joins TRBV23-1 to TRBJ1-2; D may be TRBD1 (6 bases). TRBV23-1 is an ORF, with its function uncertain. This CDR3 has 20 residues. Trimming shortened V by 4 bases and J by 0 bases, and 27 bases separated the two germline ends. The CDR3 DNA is TGCGCCAGCAGTCTGGGAGAAGGAAAAAAGGACAGCTTCCCTAACTATGGCTACACCTTC. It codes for CASSLGEGKKDSFPNYGYTF.

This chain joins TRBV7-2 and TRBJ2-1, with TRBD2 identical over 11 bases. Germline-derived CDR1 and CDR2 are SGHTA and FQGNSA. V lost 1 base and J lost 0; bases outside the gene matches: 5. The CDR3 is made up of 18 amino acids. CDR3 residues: CASSLVTSGRSSYNEQFF. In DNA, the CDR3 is TGTGCCAGCAGCTTAGTAACTAGCGGGAGAAGCTCCTACAATGAGCAGTTCTTC.

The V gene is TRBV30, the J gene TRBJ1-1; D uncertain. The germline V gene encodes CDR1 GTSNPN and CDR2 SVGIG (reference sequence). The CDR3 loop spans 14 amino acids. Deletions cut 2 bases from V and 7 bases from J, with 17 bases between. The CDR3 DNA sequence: TGTGCCTGGAGTCGACTTCCTGAAACAAATGAAGCTTTCTTT. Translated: CAWSRLPETNEAFF.

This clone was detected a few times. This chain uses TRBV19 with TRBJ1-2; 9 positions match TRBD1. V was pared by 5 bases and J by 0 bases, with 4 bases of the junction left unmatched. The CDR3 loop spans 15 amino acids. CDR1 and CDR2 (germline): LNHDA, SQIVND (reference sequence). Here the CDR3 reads CASSYRGRANYGYTF. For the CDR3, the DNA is TGTGCCAGTAGTTACAGGGGGCGAGCTAACTATGGCTACACCTTC.

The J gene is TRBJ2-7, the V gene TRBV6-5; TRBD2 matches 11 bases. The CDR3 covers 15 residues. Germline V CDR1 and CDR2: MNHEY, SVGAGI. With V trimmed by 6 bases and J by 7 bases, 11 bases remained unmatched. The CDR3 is CASSQLLAGVSEQYF. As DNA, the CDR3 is TGTGCCAGCAGCCAGCTACTAGCGGGAGTAAGTGAGCAGTACTTC.

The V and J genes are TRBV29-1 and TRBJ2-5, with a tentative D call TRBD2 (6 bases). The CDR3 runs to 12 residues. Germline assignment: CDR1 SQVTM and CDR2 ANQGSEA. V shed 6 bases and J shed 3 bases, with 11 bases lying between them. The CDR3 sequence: CSVGWGEETQYF. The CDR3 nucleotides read TGCAGCGTCGGATGGGGGGAAGAGACCCAGTACTTC.

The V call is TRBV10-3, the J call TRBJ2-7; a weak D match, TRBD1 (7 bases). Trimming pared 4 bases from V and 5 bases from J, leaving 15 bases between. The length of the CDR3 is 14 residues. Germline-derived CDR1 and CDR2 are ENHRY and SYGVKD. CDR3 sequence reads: CAISVRGVTDEQYF. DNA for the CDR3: TGTGCCATCAGTGTCAGGGGGGTGACCGACGAGCAGTACTTC.